The 21 T cell receptor beta chains given below trace back to one sample, sequenced in a study of CD8+CD57+ T cells in acquired aplastic anemia. The authors sequenced patients whose flow cytometry had shown CD8+CD57+ cell expansion. For CDR3 and TCR beta VDJ profiling, genomic DNA was the template used. MiXCR, run by TCRdb on the reads, gives a single entry per CDR3 protein. Of 150,000 to 200,000 distinct CDR3 sequences in the sample, around half were seen once. Sequencing was performed on sorted CD4+, CD8+, or CD8+CD57+ T cells (not recorded which) from PBMCs. These receptors were taken from a human donor with aplastic anemia.

This chain links TRBV20-1 with TRBJ2-3; D may be TRBD2 (6 bases). The CDR3 runs to 14 residues. Germline CDR1 and CDR2: DFQATT and SNEGSKA (reference sequence). V lost 3 bases and J 4 bases, leaving 14 bases between the germline ends. The CDR3 DNA reads as TGCAGTGCTAGTAGGCGGGGCTTGTCAGATACGCAGTATTTT. It codes for CSASRRGLSDTQYF.

This clonotype came up a few times. One end of the junction varies from germline; a read error may be responsible. The chain combines TRBV11-3 with TRBJ1-4; no clear D. CDR3 size: 15 residues. Germline V lookup: CDR1 SGHNT, CDR2 YENEEA. CDR3 in amino acids: CASSLGQSSNEKLSF. CDR3 bases: TGTGCCAGCAGCTTAGGGCAGTCGAGTAATGAAAAACTGTCTTTT.

The sample holds a few counts of this clonotype. The rearrangement links TRBV20-1 to TRBJ2-7, with 11 positions matching TRBD2. Germline trimming cut 0 bases from V and 3 bases from J; bases unmatched to any gene: 7. Per germline, CDR1 DFQATT and CDR2 SNEGSKA (reference sequence). The CDR3 has 16 amino acids. The CDR3 loop is CSARDEKLAGDYEQYF. The CDR3 DNA is TGCAGTGCTAGAGACGAAAAACTAGCGGGAGACTACGAGCAGTACTTC.

This clonotype has at least ten counts. The chain recombines TRBV11-2 with TRBJ2-7; 13 positions match TRBD2. This CDR3 has 16 amino acids. Trimming removed 3 bases from V and 2 bases from J; junction bases left unmatched: 4. The germline V gene encodes CDR1 SGHAT and CDR2 FQNNGV. The chain's CDR3 is CASSFPGLAGTYEQYF. The CDR3 nucleotides read TGTGCCAGCAGCTTCCCGGGACTAGCGGGAACCTACGAGCAGTACTTC.

This clonotype was observed many times. Written as DNA, the CDR3 is TGTGCCACCAGTGATCGGGTAAACTACGAGCAGTACTTC. Translation: CATSDRVNYEQYF. The chain employs TRBV24-1 and TRBJ2-7; no firm D call. This CDR3 spans 13 amino acids. Germline loops: CDR1 KGHDR, CDR2 SFDVKD. Trimming removed 3 bases from V and 3 bases from J, with 8 bases in between.

The sample holds a few counts of this clonotype. The chain recombines TRBV27 with TRBJ1-2; weak D call: TRBD1 (5 bases). The CDR3 spans 14 residues. CDR1 is MNHEY, CDR2 SMNVEV, per germline (reference sequence). V lost 5 bases and J 0 bases, leaving 10 bases between the germline ends. CDR3 residues: CASSTQGANYGYTF. CDR3 coding DNA: TGTGCCAGCAGTACCCAGGGAGCTAACTATGGCTACACCTTC.

This clonotype appeared many times. The gene calls are TRBV2 and TRBJ2-3; D perhaps matches TRBD2 (6 bases). CDR1 SNHLY and CDR2 FYNNEI come from the germline V gene. V was cut by 9 bases and J by 0 bases, with 19 bases left in between. The CDR3 extends over 16 amino acids. The DNA of the CDR3 is TGTGCCAGTCACGGCGGGGACGGAGTAAGCACAGATACGCAGTATTTT. Amino acid sequence: CASHGGDGVSTDTQYF. Using reference TRBV2 and TRBJ2-3 for the parts outside the CDR3, the full variable domain is EPEVTQTPSHQVTQMGQEVILRCVPISNHLYFYWYRQILGQKVEFLVSFYNNEISEKSEIFDDQFSVERPDGSNFTLKIRSTKLEDSAMYFCASHGGDGVSTDTQYFGPGTRLTVL.

This chain links TRBV19 with TRBJ2-5; 10 positions agree with TRBD1. There are 14 residues in the CDR3. Germline V lookup: CDR1 LNHDA, CDR2 SQIVND (reference sequence). V lost 9 bases, J lost 5 bases, and 9 bases stayed unmatched. This CDR3 is CASKRQGASETQYF. Written as DNA, the CDR3 is TGTGCCAGCAAGCGACAGGGGGCTTCGGAGACCCAGTACTTC.

This chain connects TRBV29-1 to TRBJ2-7; D possibly corresponds to TRBD1 (7 bases). CDR3 length: 13 amino acids. Germline-derived CDR1 and CDR2 are SQVTM and ANQGSEA. The V end was cut by 6 bases, the J end by 2 bases, with 14 bases between. CDR3 region: CSVGGQGAYEQYF. DNA for the CDR3: TGCAGCGTAGGAGGGCAGGGGGCCTACGAGCAGTACTTC.

The chain joins TRBV27 to TRBJ1-3; D gene unclear. Germline assignment: CDR1 MNHEY and CDR2 SMNVEV (reference sequence). V lost 5 bases and J lost 3, with 2 bases in between. The CDR3 loop spans 11 amino acids. The chain's CDR3 is CASSSGNTIYF. CDR3 in DNA: TGTGCCAGCAGTAGTGGAAACACCATATATTTT.

This clonotype came up once. V usage is TRBV7-9 and J usage is TRBJ1-6; the match to TRBD1 covers 7 bases. The CDR3 contains 13 residues. Germline V lookup: CDR1 SEHNR, CDR2 FQNEAQ (reference sequence). The V gene end was trimmed by 5 bases and the J gene end by 9 bases; junction bases not matched to a gene: 4. The CDR3 here is CASSQEGASPLHF. CDR3 bases: TGTGCCAGCAGCCAGGAGGGGGCTTCACCCCTCCACTTT.

The rearrangement uses TRBV27 and TRBJ1-1; D unresolved. V was shortened by 1 base and J by 2 bases, with 8 bases between the two germline ends. Per the germline V gene, CDR1 is MNHEY and CDR2 is SMNVEV (reference sequence). The CDR3 sequence is 14 residues long. The CDR3: CASSLLGSNTEAFF. The CDR3 DNA reads as TGTGCCAGCAGTTTATTGGGCAGCAACACTGAAGCTTTCTTT.

The table lists this clonotype with many counts. V is TRBV4-1 and J is TRBJ1-4, with 9 bases that match TRBD1. The CDR3 consists of 14 residues. With V trimmed by 3 bases and J by 8 bases, 4 bases remained unmatched. Germline CDR1 is MGHRA and CDR2 is YSYEKL. The CDR3 region has the DNA TGCGCCAGCAGCCAGGACAGGGGTGGGGAAAAACTGTTTTTT. Translated: CASSQDRGGEKLFF.

This clonotype occurred many times. The J gene is TRBJ2-3, the V gene TRBV5-1, with D perhaps TRBD1 or TRBD2 (6 bases each). CDR1 and CDR2 from the germline V gene are SGHRS and YFSETQ. The CDR3 runs to 18 residues. Trimming shortened V by 3 bases and J by 3 bases, and 23 bases separated the two germline ends. The DNA of the CDR3 is TGCGCCAGCAGCTGGGGGCCTGAGCGGAGGGAACCAACAGATACGCAGTATTTT. Its protein is CASSWGPERREPTDTQYF.

This clonotype occurred many times. The V call is TRBV6-2 or TRBV6-3, the J call TRBJ2-7; D may be TRBD2 (8 bases). CDR3 size: 20 residues. V was pared by 2 bases and J by 0 bases, with 26 bases between. The germline V gene has CDR1 MNHEY and CDR2 SVGEGT. The CDR3 spells CASSYISQPATGTSSYEQYF. In DNA, the CDR3 is TGTGCCAGCAGTTACATAAGCCAACCCGCGACAGGGACTAGCTCCTACGAGCAGTACTTC.

The chain recombines TRBV2 with TRBJ2-5, with 7 bases identical to TRBD2. V gave up 0 bases and J gave up 2 bases; unmatched junction bases: 9. The CDR3 covers 17 residues. Germline loops: CDR1 SNHLY, CDR2 FYNNEI. The CDR3 nucleotides are TGTGCCAGCAGTGAAGCCGTAGGACTAGGCGGTCAAGAGACCCAGTACTTC. This sequence encodes CASSEAVGLGGQETQYF.

This clonotype occurred once. In DNA form, the CDR3 reads TGTGCCAGCAAATTTGGGCAGGGAGGGACGTGGGAGCAGTTCTTC. This encodes CASKFGQGGTWEQFF. J is TRBJ2-1 and V is TRBV25-1, with 7 bases identical to TRBD2. CDR1 and CDR2 (germline): MGHDK, SYGVNS. V dropped 7 bases and J dropped 10; count of bases not matched to a gene: 16. This CDR3 contains 15 residues.

This clonotype appeared many times. This rearrangement joins TRBV11-2 to TRBJ2-1, with TRBD2 matching 12 bases. The CDR3 length is 19 residues. CDR1 and CDR2 (germline): SGHAT, FQNNGV. V lost 4 bases to trimming and J lost 6 bases; unmatched junction nucleotides: 16. The CDR3 loop reads CASSSLARTSGKRGNEQFF. For the CDR3, the DNA is TGTGCCAGCAGCTCCTTAGCCAGGACTAGCGGGAAGCGAGGCAATGAGCAGTTCTTC.

Regarding this clonotype: A much larger clone sits a single nucleotide away, making a read error possible. This chain joins TRBV11-2 and TRBJ2-1, with 9 positions matching TRBD1. The germline V gene encodes CDR1 SGHAT and CDR2 FQNNGV. The CDR3 runs 15 residues. The CDR3 region has the DNA TGTGCCAGCAGTACCGGGACAGGGCTCTACAATGGGCAGTTCTTC. This codes for CASSTGTGLYNGQFF.

To note about this clonotype: One end of the junction is discordant with germline, which a read error may explain. This chain connects TRBV2 to TRBJ1-2; maybe TRBD1 (5 bases). Germline V CDR1 and CDR2: SNHLY, FYNNEI. This CDR3 region has 12 residues. CDR3 bases: TGTGCCAGCCGTGAGACAGCTTATGGCTACACCTTC. Translating gives CASRETAYGYTF.

A note on this clonotype: Just one base apart from a much larger clone, this may be a read error. The chain couples TRBV6-1 to TRBJ2-7; D unresolved. The CDR3 is 16 amino acids. Germline-derived CDR1 and CDR2 are MNHNS and SASEGT. Written as DNA, the CDR3 is TGTGCCAGCAGTGAAGGCCCCTTCGTCAGGTCCTACGAGCAGCACTTC. The encoded protein is CASSEGPFVRSYEQHF.